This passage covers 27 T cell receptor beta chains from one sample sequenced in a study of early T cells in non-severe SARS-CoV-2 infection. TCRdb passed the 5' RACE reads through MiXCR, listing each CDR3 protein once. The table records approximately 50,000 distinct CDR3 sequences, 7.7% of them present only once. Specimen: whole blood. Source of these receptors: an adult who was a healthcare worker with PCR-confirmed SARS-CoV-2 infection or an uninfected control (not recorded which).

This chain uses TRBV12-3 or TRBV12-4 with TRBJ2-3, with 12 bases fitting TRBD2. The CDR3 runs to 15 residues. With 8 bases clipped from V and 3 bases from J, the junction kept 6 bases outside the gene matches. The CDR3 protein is CASGKTSGGTDTQYF. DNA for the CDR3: TGTGCCAGCGGGAAGACTAGCGGGGGAACAGATACGCAGTATTTT.

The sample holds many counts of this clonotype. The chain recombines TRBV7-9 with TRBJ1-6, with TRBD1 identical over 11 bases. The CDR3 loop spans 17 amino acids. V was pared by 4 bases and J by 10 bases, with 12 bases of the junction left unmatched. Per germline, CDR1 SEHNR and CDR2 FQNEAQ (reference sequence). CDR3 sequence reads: CASSYTGQGEVGSPLHF. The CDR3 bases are TGTGCCAGCAGCTACACGGGACAGGGGGAGGTAGGATCACCCCTCCACTTT.

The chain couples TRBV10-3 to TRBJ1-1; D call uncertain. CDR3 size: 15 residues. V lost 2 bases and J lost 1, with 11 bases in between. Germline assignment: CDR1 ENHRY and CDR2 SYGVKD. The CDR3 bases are TGTGCCATCAGTGAGACCCCCGCCACGAACACTGAAGCTTTCTTT. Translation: CAISETPATNTEAFF.

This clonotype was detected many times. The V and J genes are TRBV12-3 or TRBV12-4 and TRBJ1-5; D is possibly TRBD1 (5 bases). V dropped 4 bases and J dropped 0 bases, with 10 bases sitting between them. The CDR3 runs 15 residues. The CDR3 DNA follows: TGTGCCAGCAGTTCCGGGGACTATAGCAATCAGCCCCAGCATTTT. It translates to CASSSGDYSNQPQHF.

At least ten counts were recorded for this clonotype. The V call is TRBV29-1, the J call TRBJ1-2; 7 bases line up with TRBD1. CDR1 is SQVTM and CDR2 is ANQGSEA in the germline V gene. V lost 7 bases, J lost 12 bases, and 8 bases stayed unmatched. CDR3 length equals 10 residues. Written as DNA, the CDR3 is TGCAGCGGGGAACCGGGACAGAACACCTTC. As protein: CSGEPGQNTF.

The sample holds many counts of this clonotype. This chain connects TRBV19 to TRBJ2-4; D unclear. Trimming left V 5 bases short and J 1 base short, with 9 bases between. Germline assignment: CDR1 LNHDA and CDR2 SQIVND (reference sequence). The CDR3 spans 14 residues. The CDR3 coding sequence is TGTGCCAGTAGTCCCGCGCGTGCCAAAAACATTCAGTACTTC. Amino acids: CASSPARAKNIQYF.

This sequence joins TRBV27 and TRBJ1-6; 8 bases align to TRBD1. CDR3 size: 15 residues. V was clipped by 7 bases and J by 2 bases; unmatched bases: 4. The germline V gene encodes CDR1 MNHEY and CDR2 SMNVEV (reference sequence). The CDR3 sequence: CASKQGGPYNSPLHF. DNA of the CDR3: TGTGCCAGCAAACAGGGGGGGCCCTATAATTCACCCCTCCACTTT.

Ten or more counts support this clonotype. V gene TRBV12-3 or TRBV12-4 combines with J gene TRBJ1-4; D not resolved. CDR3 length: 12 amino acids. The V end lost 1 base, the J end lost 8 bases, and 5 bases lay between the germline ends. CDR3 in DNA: TGTGCCAGCAGTTTAGTTGGGGAAAAACTGTTTTTT. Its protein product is CASSLVGEKLFF.

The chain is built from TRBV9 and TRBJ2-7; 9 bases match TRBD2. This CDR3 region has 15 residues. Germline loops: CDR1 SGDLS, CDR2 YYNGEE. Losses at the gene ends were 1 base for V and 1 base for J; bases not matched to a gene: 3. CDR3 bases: TGTGCCAGCAGCGTAAGCGGGGGGTCGTCCTACGAGCAGTACTTC. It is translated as CASSVSGGSSYEQYF.

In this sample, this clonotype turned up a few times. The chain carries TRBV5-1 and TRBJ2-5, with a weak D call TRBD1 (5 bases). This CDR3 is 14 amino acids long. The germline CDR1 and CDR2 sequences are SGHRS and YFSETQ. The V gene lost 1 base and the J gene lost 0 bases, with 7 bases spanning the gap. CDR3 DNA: TGCGCCAGCAGCTTGCCAGGGAACCAAGAGACCCAGTACTTC. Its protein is CASSLPGNQETQYF.

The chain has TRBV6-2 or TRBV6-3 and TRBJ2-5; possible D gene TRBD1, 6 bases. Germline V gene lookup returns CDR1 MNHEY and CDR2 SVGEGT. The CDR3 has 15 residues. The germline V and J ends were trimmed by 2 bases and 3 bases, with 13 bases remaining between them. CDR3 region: CASSYARDNEETQYF. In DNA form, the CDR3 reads TGTGCCAGCAGTTACGCCCGGGACAACGAAGAGACCCAGTACTTC.

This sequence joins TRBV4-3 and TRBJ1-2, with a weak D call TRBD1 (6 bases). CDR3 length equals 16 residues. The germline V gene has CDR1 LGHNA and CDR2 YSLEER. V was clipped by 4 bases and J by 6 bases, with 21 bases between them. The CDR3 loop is CASSPPGGGAHNGYTF. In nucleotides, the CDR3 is TGCGCCAGCAGCCCCCCGGGAGGGGGGGCGCATAATGGCTACACCTTC.

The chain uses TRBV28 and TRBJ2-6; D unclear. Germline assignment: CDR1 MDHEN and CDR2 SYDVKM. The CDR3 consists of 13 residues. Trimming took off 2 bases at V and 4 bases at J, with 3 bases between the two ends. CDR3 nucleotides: TGTGCCAGCAGTTTACCGGGGGCCAACGTCCTGACTTTC. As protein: CASSLPGANVLTF.

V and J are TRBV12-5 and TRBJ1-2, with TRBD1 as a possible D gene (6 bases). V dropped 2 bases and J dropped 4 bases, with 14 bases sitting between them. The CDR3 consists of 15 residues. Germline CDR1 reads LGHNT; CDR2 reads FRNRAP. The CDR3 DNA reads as TGTGCTAGTGGTTTGTTCGGGGGGCTTAGCTATGGCTACACCTTC. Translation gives CASGLFGGLSYGYTF.

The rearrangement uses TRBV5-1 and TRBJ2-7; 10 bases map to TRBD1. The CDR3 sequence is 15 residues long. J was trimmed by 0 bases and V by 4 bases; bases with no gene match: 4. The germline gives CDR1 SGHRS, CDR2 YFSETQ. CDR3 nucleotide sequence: TGCGCCAGCAGCACATGGACAGGGGGCTCCTACGAGCAGTACTTC. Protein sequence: CASSTWTGGSYEQYF.

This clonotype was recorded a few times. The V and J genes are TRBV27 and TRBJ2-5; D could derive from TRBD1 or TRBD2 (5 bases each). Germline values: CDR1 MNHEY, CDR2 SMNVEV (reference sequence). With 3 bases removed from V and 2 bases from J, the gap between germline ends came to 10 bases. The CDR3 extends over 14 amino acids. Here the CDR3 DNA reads TGTGCCAGCAGTTTCTCTGGGGGACAAGAGACCCAGTACTTC. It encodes CASSFSGGQETQYF.

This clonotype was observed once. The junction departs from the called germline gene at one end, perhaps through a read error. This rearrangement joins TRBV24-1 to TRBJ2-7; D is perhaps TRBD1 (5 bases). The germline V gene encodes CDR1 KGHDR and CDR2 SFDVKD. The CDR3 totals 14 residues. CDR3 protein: CATSGDREPYKQYF. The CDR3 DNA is TGTGCCACCAGTGGAGACAGAGAACCCTACAAGCAGTACTTC.

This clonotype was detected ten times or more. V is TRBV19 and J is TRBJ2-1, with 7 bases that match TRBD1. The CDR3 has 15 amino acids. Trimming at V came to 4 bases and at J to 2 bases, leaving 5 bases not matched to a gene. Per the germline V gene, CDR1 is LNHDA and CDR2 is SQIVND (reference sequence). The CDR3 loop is CASSKGAGAYNEQFF. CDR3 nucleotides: TGTGCCAGTAGTAAGGGGGCAGGCGCCTACAATGAGCAGTTCTTC.

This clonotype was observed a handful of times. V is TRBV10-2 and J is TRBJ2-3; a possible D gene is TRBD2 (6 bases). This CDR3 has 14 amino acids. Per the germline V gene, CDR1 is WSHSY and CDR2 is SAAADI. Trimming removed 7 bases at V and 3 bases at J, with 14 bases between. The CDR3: CASTPWGETDTQYF. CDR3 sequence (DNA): TGCGCCAGCACCCCGTGGGGGGAGACAGATACGCAGTATTTT.

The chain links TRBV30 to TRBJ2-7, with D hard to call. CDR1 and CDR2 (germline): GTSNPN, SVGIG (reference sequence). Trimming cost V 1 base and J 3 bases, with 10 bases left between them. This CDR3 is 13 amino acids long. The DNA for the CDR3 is TGTGCCTGGAGTGATATGGTGATCTACGAGCAGTACTTC. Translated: CAWSDMVIYEQYF.

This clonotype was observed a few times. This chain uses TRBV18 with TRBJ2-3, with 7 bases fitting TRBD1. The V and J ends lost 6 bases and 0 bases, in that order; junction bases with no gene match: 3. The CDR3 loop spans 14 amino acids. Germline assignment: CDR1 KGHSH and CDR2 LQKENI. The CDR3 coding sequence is TGTGCCAGCTCGACGGGACAGAGCACAGATACGCAGTATTTT. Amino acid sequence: CASSTGQSTDTQYF.

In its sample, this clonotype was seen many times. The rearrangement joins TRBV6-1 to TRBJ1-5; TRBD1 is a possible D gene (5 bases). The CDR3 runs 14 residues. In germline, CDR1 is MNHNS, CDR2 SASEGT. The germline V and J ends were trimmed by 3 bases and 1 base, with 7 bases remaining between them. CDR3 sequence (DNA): TGTGCCAGCAGTGACAGGGTGAGCAATCAGCCCCAGCATTTT. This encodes CASSDRVSNQPQHF.

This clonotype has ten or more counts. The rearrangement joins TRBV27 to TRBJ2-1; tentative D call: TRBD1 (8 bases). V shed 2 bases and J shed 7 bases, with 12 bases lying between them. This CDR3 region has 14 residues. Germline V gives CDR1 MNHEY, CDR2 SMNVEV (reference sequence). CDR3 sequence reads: CASSLRGDRNEQFF. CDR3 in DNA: TGTGCCAGCAGTTTACGGGGGGACAGGAATGAGCAGTTCTTC.

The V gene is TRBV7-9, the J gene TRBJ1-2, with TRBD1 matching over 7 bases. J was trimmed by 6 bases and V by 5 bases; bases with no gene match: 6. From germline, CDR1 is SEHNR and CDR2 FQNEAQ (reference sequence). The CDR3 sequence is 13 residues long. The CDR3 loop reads CASSPGTADGYTF. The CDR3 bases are TGTGCCAGCAGCCCAGGGACAGCGGATGGCTACACCTTC.

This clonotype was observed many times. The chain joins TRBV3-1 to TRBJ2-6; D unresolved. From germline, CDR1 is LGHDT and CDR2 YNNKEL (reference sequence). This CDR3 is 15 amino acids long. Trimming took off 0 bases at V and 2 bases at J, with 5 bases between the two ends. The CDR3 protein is CASSQDSAGANVLTF. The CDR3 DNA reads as TGTGCCAGCAGCCAAGATAGTGCTGGGGCCAACGTCCTGACTTTC.

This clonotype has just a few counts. CDR3 DNA sequence: TGTGCCAGCAGCCTTCAGGCGCGCGGTGAAAAACTGTTTTTT. It yields the protein CASSLQARGEKLFF. This chain uses TRBV14 with TRBJ1-4; no clear D gene. V lost 4 bases and J 7 bases, leaving 13 bases between the germline ends. CDR1 and CDR2 from the germline V gene are SGHDN and FVKESK. CDR3 length: 14 residues.

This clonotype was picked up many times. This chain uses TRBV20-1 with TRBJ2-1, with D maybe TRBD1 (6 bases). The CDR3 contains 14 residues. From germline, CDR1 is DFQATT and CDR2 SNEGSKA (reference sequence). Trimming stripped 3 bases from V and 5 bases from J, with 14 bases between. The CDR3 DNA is TGCAGTGCTAGTGGGAACAGGGACCACAATGAGCAGTTCTTC. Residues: CSASGNRDHNEQFF.